There are many counts of the clone carrying this TCR beta chain. Antigen: not known. The data originate from a study of metastatic and nonmetastatic thyroid tumors. The wider study: Malignant thyroid and benign thyroid patients provided blood and tumor or nodule tissue whose repertoires were compared. Study observations and caveats: A significant increase in TCR beta diversity was reportedly seen in malignant thyroid tumors relative to benign nodules, in blood and tumor.

V lost 6 bases, J lost 2 bases, and 17 bases lay in between. The CDR3 length is 15 residues. Germline CDR1 reads WSHSY; CDR2 reads SAAADI. Every patient underwent thyroid surgery untreated. Original analysis: The study took CDR3 differences across clinicopathological groups and made a distant-metastasis classifier for papillary thyroid cancer from them. TCRdb re-called the PCR reads with MiXCR. The V and J calls and clone size come from TCRdb's table, not from the authors' own analysis. The table lists roughly 30,000 clones, roughly 4% of them singletons. This chain connects TRBV10-2 to TRBJ2-7; the D call may be TRBD1 or TRBD2 (5 bases each). The material sequenced was blood. The receptor comes from a male donor with papillary thyroid cancer or a benign thyroid nodule (not recorded which). Some clones in this sample may be carry-over from other donors' samples. CDR3 region: CASSRVGDGPYEQYF. DNA of the CDR3: TGCGCCAGCAGCAGGGTAGGGGACGGACCCTACGAGCAGTACTTC.